These T cell receptor beta chains were read from a single sample in a study of T cell responses to AZD1222 COVID-19 vaccine. Profiling relied on immunoSEQ multiplex PCR, and the TCRdb table lists in-frame clones only, not all of them. This sample yields some 130,000 clones, of which approximately 92% are seen a single time; about 6.7% belongs to the top ten. Specimen: peripheral blood, collected 28 days after the second AZD1222 dose. The receptor set was obtained from an adult who received the AZD1222 COVID-19 vaccine. CDR3s include the opening cysteine and the closing phenylalanine or tryptophan. A D gene is named only where the DNA matches it firmly. Only part of the rows carry a size: once, few, many, or a class if the clone is expanded.

V gene,clone size,J gene,D gene,CDR3 DNA,CDR3 protein
TRBV6-5,.,TRBJ1-6,TRBD1,TGTGCCAGCAGTTACGACGGGACAGGCAATTCACCCCTCCACTTT,CASSYDGTGNSPLHF
TRBV4-2,once,TRBJ1-3,.,TGTGCCAGCAGCCTTAGGGGGGGTGGAAACACCATATATTTT,CASSLRGGGNTIYF
TRBV4-3,.,TRBJ1-1,.,TGCGCCAGCAGCCAGCGGGGCACTGAAGCTTTCTTT,CASSQRGTEAFF
TRBV9,.,TRBJ2-7,TRBD2,TGTGCCAGCAGCGTACAAGCGGGGGGGGAGTACGAGCAGTACTTC,CASSVQAGGEYEQYF
TRBV12-3/TRBV12-4,.,TRBJ1-2,.,TGTGCCAGCGGATATACGAACAACTATGGCTACACCTTC,CASGYTNNYGYTF
TRBV28,.,TRBJ1-1,.,TGTGCCACCTATCCCTCAAAGCTGCTTCAAGCTTTCTTT,CATYPSKLLQAFF
TRBV11-2,.,TRBJ2-7,.,TGTGCCAGCAGCTCCCATGCGCGGTACGAGCAGTACTTC,CASSSHARYEQYF
TRBV7-2,.,TRBJ2-2,TRBD2,TGTGCCAGCAGTTCCGGACTAGCGAGGCCCGGGGAGCTGTTTTTT,CASSSGLARPGELFF
TRBV11-2,.,TRBJ1-1,.,TGTGCCAGCAGCTTCCAGGGAGAAACTGAAGCTTTCTTT,CASSFQGETEAFF
TRBV11-2,.,TRBJ2-2,.,TGTGCCAGCTCTCTGGGGGGTGGCGCCGGGGAGCTGTTTTTT,CASSLGGGAGELFF
TRBV29-1,.,TRBJ1-1,.,TGCAGCGTTGGCCACTTCCCTGAAGCTTTCTTT,CSVGHFPEAFF
TRBV30,.,TRBJ1-3,.,TGTGCCTGGAGTGTATTCGCGATGAACACCATATATTTT,CAWSVFAMNTIYF
TRBV7-2,.,TRBJ1-2,TRBD1,TGTGCCAGCAGCTCGCCTGGGACAGGGGGAAATGGCTACACCTTC,CASSSPGTGGNGYTF
TRBV3-1/TRBV3-2,.,TRBJ2-1,TRBD2,TGTGCCAGCAGCCACCTCGTCGGGGGGAATGAGCAGTTCTTC,CASSHLVGGNEQFF
TRBV28,.,TRBJ2-5,.,TGTGCCAGCAGTCCGGCCCCTGGGGAGACCCAGTACTTC,CASSPAPGETQYF
TRBV5-4,.,TRBJ1-1,.,TGTGCCAGCAGCCCCGGGGGGTACGTGCCTGAAGCTTTCTTT,CASSPGGYVPEAFF
TRBV30,.,TRBJ1-5,TRBD1,TGTGCCTTTGGACAGGGCTTTGAGCCCCAGCATTTT,CAFGQGFEPQHF
TRBV5-1,once,TRBJ1-2,.,TGCGCCAGCAGCTTACAAGGGTATGGCTACACCTTC,CASSLQGYGYTF
TRBV4-3,.,TRBJ1-4,.,TGCGCCAGCAGCCCCCTAGGGGGAGAAAAACTGTTTTTT,CASSPLGGEKLFF
TRBV28,.,TRBJ2-7,.,TGTGCCAGCAGCCGGGACCCCTCCTCCTACGAGCAGTACTTC,CASSRDPSSYEQYF
TRBV7-2,.,TRBJ1-2,.,TGTGCCAGCAGGCGGGGGGCGCTTGGCTACACCTTC,CASRRGALGYTF
TRBV5-1,.,TRBJ1-3,.,TGCGCCAGCAGCTTGACCGCCGCTCTGGTGAACGGAAACACCATATATTTT,CASSLTAALVNGNTIYF
TRBV11-2,.,TRBJ1-1,.,TGTGCCAGCAGCCGTTCGTCCGGGAACACTGAAGCTTTCTTT,CASSRSSGNTEAFF
TRBV5-1,.,TRBJ2-7,TRBD1,TGCGCCAGCAGCTTAAGACAGGGGACTGGCTACGAGCAGTACTTC,CASSLRQGTGYEQYF
TRBV7-9,.,TRBJ1-1,TRBD1,TGTGCCAGCACCCAGGGGGGTACTGAAGCTTTCTTT,CASTQGGTEAFF
TRBV10-3,.,TRBJ2-6,.,TGTGCCATCCCTTTGTTCAGGGACTCTGGGGCCAACGTCCTGACTTTC,CAIPLFRDSGANVLTF
TRBV7-9,.,TRBJ2-6,.,TGTGCCAGCCGCGGGACCGCCTCAGGGGCCAACGTCCTGACTTTC,CASRGTASGANVLTF
TRBV19,.,TRBJ1-1,.,TGTGCCAGTTGGAACAAGAACACTGAAGCTTTCTTT,CASWNKNTEAFF
TRBV5-5,.,TRBJ1-5,.,TGTGCCAGCAACTTGGACCAGGGAGGGAATCAGCCCCAGCATTTT,CASNLDQGGNQPQHF
TRBV6-5,.,TRBJ1-2,.,TGTGCCAGCAGTTACTCGGGAGGGGACTATGGCTACACCTTC,CASSYSGGDYGYTF
TRBV5-1,.,TRBJ2-2,.,TGCGCCAGCAGCTTTCGGGACGGGCACACCGGGGAGCTGTTTTTT,CASSFRDGHTGELFF
TRBV13,.,TRBJ1-5,.,TGTGCCAGCAGCTTAAAACAGGGTAATCAGCCCCAGCATTTT,CASSLKQGNQPQHF
TRBV3-1/TRBV3-2,.,TRBJ2-1,TRBD2,TGTGCCAGCAGCCAGGGACTAGCGGGTTCCTACAATGAGCAGTTCTTC,CASSQGLAGSYNEQFF
TRBV7-2,.,TRBJ2-3,.,TGTGCCAGCAGCTCCCTCCCGGGGGGCCTTACGCAGTATTTT,CASSSLPGGLTQYF
TRBV5-8,once,TRBJ1-5,TRBD1,TGTGCCAGCAGCTTAGAAAGACAGGGAGTTCCGAATCAGCCCCAGCATTTT,CASSLERQGVPNQPQHF
TRBV6-5,.,TRBJ1-4,.,TGTGCCAGCAGTTCGCCGGCAACTAATGAAAAACTGTTTTTT,CASSSPATNEKLFF
TRBV7-9,.,TRBJ1-1,.,TGTGCCAGCAGCCGGATGACTGAAGCTTTCTTT,CASSRMTEAFF
TRBV15,.,TRBJ2-3,.,TGTGCCACCAGCAGACGGCGGGGACCAGATACGCAGTATTTT,CATSRRRGPDTQYF
TRBV6-5,.,TRBJ1-1,.,TGTGCCAGCAGTTACTCCCGGACAGTTGGCACTGAAGCTTTCTTT,CASSYSRTVGTEAFF
TRBV18,.,TRBJ1-3,.,TGTGCCAGCTCCCCCAAGTCGGGGGATTCTGGAAACACCATATATTTT,CASSPKSGDSGNTIYF
TRBV7-9,once,TRBJ2-2,TRBD1,TGTGCCAGCACCAGGACAGGGATGAGCACCGGGGAGCTGTTTTTT,CASTRTGMSTGELFF
TRBV6-5,.,TRBJ2-1,TRBD1,TGTGCCAGCAGTTACGACCAACAGGGGTACAATGAGCAGTTCTTC,CASSYDQQGYNEQFF
TRBV9,.,TRBJ1-6,TRBD1,TGTGCCAGCAGCGTAGGTGGGACAGAGAATTCACCCCTCCACTTT,CASSVGGTENSPLHF